Below, one T cell receptor (beta chain) is given with its context. This sample is part of a study of technical replicates of blood from several donors. Assay used: immunoSEQ multiplex PCR; TCRdb lists only in-frame clones, some missing. The repertoire has some 87,000 clones, 96% of them found once; the top ten carry around 0.31%. The V end lost 8 bases, the J end lost 3 bases, and 16 bases lay between the germline ends. In germline, CDR1 is MNHNY, CDR2 SVGAGI (reference sequence). The length of the CDR3 is 15 residues. Sequenced sample: T cells isolated from PBMCs. This clonotype was obtained from a human donor in good health. The rearrangement uses TRBV6-6 and TRBJ1-4, with unresolved D. In DNA form, the CDR3 reads TGTGCCAGCCCCCCAGGAACGCGAGCTAATGAAAAACTGTTTTTT. This sequence encodes CASPPGTRANEKLFF.